This TCR beta chain was obtained from a study of blood T cells in healthy people across ages (dated by TCRdb to the mid-2010s). Looking at the study overall: In model experiments, template switching captured about one uniquely barcoded TCR beta cDNA molecule for every two T cells. The study measured age-related changes in TCR beta repertoire diversity using deep sequencing normalized with unique cDNA molecular identifiers. The donors were divided into four age groups: young (average approximately 16 years), middle-aged (over 35), aged (approximately 59) and long-lived (about 79). To avoid experimental bias, donors of different ages were distributed randomly across sequencing lanes. The study analyzed two additional independent replicas of 1 million unique cDNA reads from the same blood draw for two donors, one aged 18 to 30 and one aged 80 or older.

In the case of this clonotype: It has no known antigen specificity. Within one base of it there is no much larger clone, and no base qualities were kept.

From a lookup of the germline V gene, CDR1 and CDR2 are MNHEY and SVGEGT. The CDR3 runs 15 amino acids, cysteine and phenylalanine included. CDR3 DNA is the only sequence kept; it has 45 bases, read in frame from the first base. V is reduced by 3 bases and J by 2 bases, leaving a spacing of 14 bases between them. On the study overall, not on this receptor specifically: As age increased, observed TCR beta diversity per million T cells dropped in a roughly linear way, and a significant reduction was already evident by age 40. Estimates of total diversity based on one million sequenced T cells were regarded as lower bounds and as underestimates. The long-lived group showed more naive CD4+ T cells, fewer expanded clones and increased TCR diversity than the aged group, suggesting age selection. Because the CMV infection status of the donors was unknown, age-related changes in expanded clonotypes may potentially have been confounded. Bulk unsorted PBMC profiling prevented conclusive comparison of naive and antigen-experienced compartments. Observed TCR beta diversity correlated strongly with the percentage of naive T cells measured by flow cytometry.

The library was made by 5' RACE. Sequencer: Illumina HiSeq 2500. A second PCR of roughly 7 to 11 cycles was run with a J-beta primer mix and a sample-barcoded 5' primer. Each TCR beta cDNA molecule received a unique molecular identifier from a template-switch 5' adaptor carrying 12 random nucleotides. Each sample yielded at least 3 million CDR3-containing paired-end reads. First-strand cDNA synthesis was performed from all RNA using the Mint cDNA synthesis kit, with priming by a TRBC-specific oligonucleotide. After uracil-DNA glycosylase treatment, a first 18-cycle PCR used universal primers M1SS and BC2_uni_R on all cDNA. The authors processed their data as follows. For normalization, 1 million high-quality reads were randomly selected from each sample, with every read carrying a distinct molecular identifier. Reads with shared molecular identifiers were discarded instead of being binned into consensus sequences. CDR3 identification, clonotype clustering and error correction used MiTCR with a Q25 quality threshold and the strictest error-elimination algorithm. A nonparametric unseen species model with Euler transformation was used to estimate lower-bound total TCR beta diversity. The public reads were reprocessed in TCRdb via fastp at Q25 and MiXCR, keeping in-frame beta chains. Rows with one shared CDR3 protein collapse into an entry with the most common genes and DNA. TCRdb, rather than the study authors, made the V and J calls. This sample gives about 1.4 million distinct CDR3 sequences in total; almost 60% of them show up just once. Jointly, the top ten make up over 6.5% of the sample.

Donors were 30 to 45 systemically healthy Caucasian individuals from Russia aged roughly 6 to 95 years. Around 10 milliliters of peripheral blood were collected from each donor into EDTA-treated Vacutainer tubes. PBMCs were isolated by Ficoll-Paque density-gradient centrifugation, with at least 6 million obtained per sample. Total RNA was extracted from PBMCs with Trizol reagent, with at least 6 micrograms obtained per sample. For every donor, an aliquot of PBMCs went through flow cytometry to measure the percentages of naive CD45RAhigh/CD27high T cells. Source material: blood. Here the chain combines TRBV6-2 or TRBV6-3 and TRBJ2-7; no D gene is confidently identified. The TCR comes from a man aged 18 to 30 in good health. The CDR3 reads as follows: CASSYTTPGTYEQYF. The DNA is TGTGCCAGCAGTTATACTACTCCAGGCACCTACGAGCAGTACTTC.